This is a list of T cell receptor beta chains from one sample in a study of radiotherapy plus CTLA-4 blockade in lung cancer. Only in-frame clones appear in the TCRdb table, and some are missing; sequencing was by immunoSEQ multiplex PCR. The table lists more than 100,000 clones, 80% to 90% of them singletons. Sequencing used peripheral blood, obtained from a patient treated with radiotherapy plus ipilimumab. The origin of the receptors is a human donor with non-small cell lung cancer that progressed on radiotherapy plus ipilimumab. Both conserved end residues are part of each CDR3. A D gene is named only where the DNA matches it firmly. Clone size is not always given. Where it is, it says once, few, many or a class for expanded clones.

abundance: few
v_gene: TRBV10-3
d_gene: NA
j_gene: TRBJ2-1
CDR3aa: CASGGGPWDEQFF
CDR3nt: TGTGCCTCAGGCGGGGGCCCCTGGGATGAGCAGTTCTTC

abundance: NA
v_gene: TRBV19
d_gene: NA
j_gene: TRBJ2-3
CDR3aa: CASTLGIAGTDTQYF
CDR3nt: TGTGCCAGTACCCTTGGAATAGCGGGCACAGATACGCAGTATTTT

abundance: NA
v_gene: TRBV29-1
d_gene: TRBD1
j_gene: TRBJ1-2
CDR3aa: CSVITGGRGDYGYTF
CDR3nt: TGCAGCGTTATCACAGGGGGTAGGGGGGACTATGGCTACACCTTC

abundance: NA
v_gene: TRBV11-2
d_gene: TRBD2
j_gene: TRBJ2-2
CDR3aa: CASSLGTGLAGGPGELFF
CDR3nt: TGTGCCAGCAGCTTAGGGACCGGACTAGCGGGAGGGCCCGGGGAGCTGTTTTTT

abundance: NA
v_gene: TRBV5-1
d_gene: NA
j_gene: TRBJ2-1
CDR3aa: CASSLGGSSYNEQFF
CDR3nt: TGCGCCAGCAGCTTGGGGGGGTCCTCCTACAATGAGCAGTTCTTC

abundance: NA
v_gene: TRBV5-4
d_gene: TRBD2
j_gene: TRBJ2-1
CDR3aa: CASSSGLVPEQFF
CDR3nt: TGTGCCAGCAGCTCCGGACTAGTCCCTGAGCAGTTCTTC

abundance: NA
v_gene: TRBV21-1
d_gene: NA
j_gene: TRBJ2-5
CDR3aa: CASSPKTGEGQETQYF
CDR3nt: TGTGCCAGCAGCCCAAAGACAGGGGAAGGCCAAGAGACCCAGTACTTC

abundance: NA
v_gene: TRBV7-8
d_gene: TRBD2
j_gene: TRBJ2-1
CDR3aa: CASSTRLAASYNEQFF
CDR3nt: TGTGCCAGCAGTACTCGACTAGCGGCCTCCTACAATGAGCAGTTCTTC

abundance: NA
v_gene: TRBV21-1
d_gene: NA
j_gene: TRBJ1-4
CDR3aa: CASSIRGFEKLFF
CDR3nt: TGTGCCAGCAGCATCCGGGGTTTTGAAAAACTGTTTTTT

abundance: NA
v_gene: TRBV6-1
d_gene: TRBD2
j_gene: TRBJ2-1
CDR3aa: CASSEGTSVYNEQFF
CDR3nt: TGTGCCAGCAGTGAAGGGACTAGCGTGTACAATGAGCAGTTCTTC

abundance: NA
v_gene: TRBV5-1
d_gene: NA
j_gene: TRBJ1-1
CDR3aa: CASSLGQVRGTEAFF
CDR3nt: TGCGCCAGCAGCTTGGGACAGGTTAGGGGCACTGAAGCTTTCTTT

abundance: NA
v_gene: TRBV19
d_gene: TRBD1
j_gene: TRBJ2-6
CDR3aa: CASSIYPGGSGANVLTF
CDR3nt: TGTGCCAGTAGTATATACCCAGGGGGCTCTGGGGCCAACGTCCTGACTTTC

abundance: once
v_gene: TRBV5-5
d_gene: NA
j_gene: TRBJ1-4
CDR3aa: CASSLYLSGGKKLFF
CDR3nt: TGTGCCAGCAGCTTGTACCTAAGTGGAGGGAAAAAACTGTTTTTT

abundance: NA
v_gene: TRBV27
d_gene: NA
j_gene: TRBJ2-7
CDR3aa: CASSSTGGTPYEQYF
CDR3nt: TGTGCTAGCAGTTCCACCGGCGGGACACCATACGAGCAGTACTTC

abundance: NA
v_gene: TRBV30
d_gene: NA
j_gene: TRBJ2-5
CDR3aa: CAWSWMSLETQYF
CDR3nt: TGTGCCTGGAGTTGGATGTCGCTTGAGACCCAGTACTTC

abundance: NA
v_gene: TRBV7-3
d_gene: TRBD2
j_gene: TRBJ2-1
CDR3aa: CASSPLAGEVWNYNEQFF
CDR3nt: TGTGCCAGCAGCCCGCTAGCGGGAGAGGTCTGGAACTACAATGAGCAGTTCTTC

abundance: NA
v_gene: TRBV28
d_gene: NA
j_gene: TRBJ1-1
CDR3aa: CASSSLTSLAFF
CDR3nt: TGTGCCAGCAGTTCCCTTACATCGCTGGCTTTCTTT

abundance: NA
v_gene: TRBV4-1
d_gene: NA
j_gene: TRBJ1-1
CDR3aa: CASSVFQVGTEAFF
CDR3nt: TGCGCCAGCAGCGTCTTCCAGGTGGGCACTGAAGCTTTCTTT

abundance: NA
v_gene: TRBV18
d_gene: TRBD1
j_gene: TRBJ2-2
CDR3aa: CASSQDRGRTGELFF
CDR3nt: TGTGCCAGCTCACAGGACAGGGGTAGAACCGGGGAGCTGTTTTTT

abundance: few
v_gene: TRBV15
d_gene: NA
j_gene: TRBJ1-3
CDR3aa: CATSRDISGPENTIYF
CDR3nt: TGTGCCACCAGCAGAGATATATCAGGGCCCGAGAACACCATATATTTT

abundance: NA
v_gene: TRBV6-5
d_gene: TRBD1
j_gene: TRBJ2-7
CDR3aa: CAVTQGREQYF
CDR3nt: TGTGCCGTAACACAGGGGCGGGAGCAGTACTTC

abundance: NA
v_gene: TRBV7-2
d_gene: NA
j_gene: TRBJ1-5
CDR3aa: CASSSDRFSYQPQHF
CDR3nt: TGTGCCAGCAGCTCCGACAGATTCTCCTATCAGCCCCAGCATTTT

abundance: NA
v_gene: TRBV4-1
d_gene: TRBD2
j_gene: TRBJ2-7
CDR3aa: CASSQVPSGSYEQYF
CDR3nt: TGCGCCAGCAGCCAAGTTCCTAGCGGGAGCTACGAGCAGTACTTC

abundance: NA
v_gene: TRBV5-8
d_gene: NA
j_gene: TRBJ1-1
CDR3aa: CASSLGGWLGSEAFF
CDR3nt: TGTGCCAGCAGCTTGGGTGGATGGTTGGGTTCTGAAGCTTTCTTT

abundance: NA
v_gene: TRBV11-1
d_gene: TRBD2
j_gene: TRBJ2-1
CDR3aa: CASSLLGLAFDEQFF
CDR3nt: TGTGCCAGCAGCTTATTAGGACTAGCGTTTGATGAGCAGTTCTTC

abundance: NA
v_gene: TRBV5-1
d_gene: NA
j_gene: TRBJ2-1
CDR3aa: CASSKTGTSYNEQFF
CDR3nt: TGCGCCAGCAGCAAAACCGGGACAAGCTACAATGAGCAGTTCTTC

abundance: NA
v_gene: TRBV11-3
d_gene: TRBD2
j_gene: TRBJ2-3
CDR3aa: CASSLTSGRGGTQYF
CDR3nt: TGTGCCAGCAGCTTAACTAGCGGGAGGGGAGGCACGCAGTATTTT

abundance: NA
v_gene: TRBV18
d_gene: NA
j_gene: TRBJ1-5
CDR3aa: CASSSDVNQPQHF
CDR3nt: TGTGCCAGCTCATCGGACGTCAATCAGCCCCAGCATTTT

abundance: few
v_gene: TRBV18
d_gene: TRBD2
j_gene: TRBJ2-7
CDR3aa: CASSSGLAGYEQYF
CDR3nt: TGTGCCAGCTCCTCGGGACTAGCGGGTTACGAGCAGTACTTC

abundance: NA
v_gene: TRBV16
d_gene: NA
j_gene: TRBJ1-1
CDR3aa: CASASWKGPNTEAFF
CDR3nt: TGTGCCAGCGCCTCTTGGAAGGGCCCGAACACTGAAGCTTTCTTT

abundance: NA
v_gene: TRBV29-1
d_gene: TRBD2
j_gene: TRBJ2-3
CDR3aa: CSVEGGQNLAGVWADTQYF
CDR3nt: TGCAGCGTTGAGGGAGGACAGAACCTAGCGGGAGTATGGGCAGATACGCAGTATTTT

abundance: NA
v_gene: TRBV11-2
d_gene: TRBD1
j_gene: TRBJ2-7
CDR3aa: CASSLVGTGLHEQYF
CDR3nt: TGTGCCAGCAGCTTAGTTGGGACAGGGTTGCACGAGCAGTACTTC

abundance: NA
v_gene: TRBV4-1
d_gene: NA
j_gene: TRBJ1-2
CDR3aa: CASSQGGSAGNYGYTF
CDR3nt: TGCGCCAGCAGCCAGGGGGGGAGTGCAGGGAACTATGGCTACACCTTC

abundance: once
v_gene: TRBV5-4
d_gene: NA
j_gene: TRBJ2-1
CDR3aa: CASSFSSRDEQFF
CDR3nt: TGTGCCAGCAGCTTCTCTAGCAGGGATGAGCAGTTCTTC

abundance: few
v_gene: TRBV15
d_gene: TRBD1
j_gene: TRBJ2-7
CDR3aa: CATTNTRTGYEQYF
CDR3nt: TGTGCCACCACAAACACCAGGACAGGCTACGAGCAGTACTTC

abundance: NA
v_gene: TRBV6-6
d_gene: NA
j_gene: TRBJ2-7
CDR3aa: CASTYGNRDRGEQYF
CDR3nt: TGTGCCAGCACCTATGGAAACCGGGACCGTGGGGAGCAGTACTTC

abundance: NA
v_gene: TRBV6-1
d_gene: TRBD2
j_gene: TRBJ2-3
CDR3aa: CASSQTSGRGDTQYF
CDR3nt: TGTGCCAGCAGCCAGACTAGCGGGAGGGGGGATACGCAGTATTTT

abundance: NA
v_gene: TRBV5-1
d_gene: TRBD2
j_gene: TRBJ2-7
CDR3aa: CASSWTSGPSYEQYF
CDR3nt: TGCGCCAGCAGCTGGACTAGCGGGCCTTCCTACGAGCAGTACTTC

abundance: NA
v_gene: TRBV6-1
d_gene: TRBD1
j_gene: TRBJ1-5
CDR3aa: CASSDQGDQPQHF
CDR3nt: TGTGCCAGCAGTGACCAGGGGGATCAGCCCCAGCATTTT

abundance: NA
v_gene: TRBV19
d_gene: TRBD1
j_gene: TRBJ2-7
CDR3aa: CASRETGAPYEQYF
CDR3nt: TGTGCCAGTAGGGAGACAGGGGCCCCCTACGAGCAGTACTTC

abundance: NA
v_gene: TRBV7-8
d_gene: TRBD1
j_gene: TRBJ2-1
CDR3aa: CASSLGGTGGNEQFF
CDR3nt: TGTGCCAGCAGCTTAGGGGGGACAGGGGGCAATGAGCAGTTCTTC

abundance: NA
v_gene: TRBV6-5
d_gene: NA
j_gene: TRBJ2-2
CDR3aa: CAIRSAHNTGELFF
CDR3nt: TGTGCCATTCGGTCAGCCCATAACACCGGGGAGCTGTTTTTT

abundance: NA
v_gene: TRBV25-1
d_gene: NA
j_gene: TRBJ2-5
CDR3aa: CASSVSGTPQETQYF
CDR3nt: TGTGCCAGCAGTGTCTCCGGGACTCCTCAAGAGACCCAGTACTTC